The sequence of this TCR beta chain was determined in a study of radiotherapy plus CTLA-4 blockade in lung cancer. The study's findings and limits: Some TCR clones had been derived from tumors. These clones expanded in peripheral blood after radiotherapy plus ipilimumab.

Concerning this clone: Its specificity is unknown.

Unmatched junction bases numbered 18, after V lost 3 bases and J lost 2 bases. The CDR3 has 19 amino acids. Germline loops: CDR1 MNHNS, CDR2 SASEGT. Measured with immunoSEQ multiplex PCR; TCRdb has only the in-frame clones, and not every one. Of tens of thousands of clones in the sample, roughly 79% are singletons; the top ten hold approximately 4%. The sequence came from a human donor with non-small cell lung cancer who had a partial response to radiotherapy plus ipilimumab. Some clones in this sample may be carry-over from other donors' samples. The sample in question was peripheral blood, obtained from a patient treated with radiotherapy plus ipilimumab. The V call is TRBV6-1, the J call TRBJ2-7, with TRBD2 matching over 8 bases. The CDR3 nucleotides are TGTGCCAGCAGTGACTTCTTTTCCATCGGGGGGGCGCTGGCCTACGAGCAGTACTTC. It yields the protein CASSDFFSIGGALAYEQYF.